Following are 9 T cell receptor beta chains from one sample sequenced in a study of T cells in women clearing cervical HPV infection. Data came from immunoSEQ multiplex PCR; TCRdb stores just in-frame clones and leaves some out. In total, the table holds more than 45,000 clones. Sequencing was carried out using blood buffy coat. The receptors come from a woman between 18 and 75 years old with a cervical HPV16 infection that either progressed to CIN3+ or cleared (not recorded which).

With respect to this clone: Germline is not matched at one junction end, which may reflect a read error. The CDR3 extends 3 residues past the end of the read, so its final part is completed from the germline J gene. This rearrangement joins TRBV5-1 to TRBJ1-2, with D unclear. Germline V gene lookup returns CDR1 SGHRS and CDR2 YFSETQ. The CDR3 spans 14 residues. Partial CDR3 DNA: TGCGCCAGCGGCTTGACACTCCAGGACTATGGC. Protein: CASGLTLQDYG. The full CDR3 protein reads CASGLTLQDYGYTF.

A word on this clone: The read ends 3 residues early relative to the CDR3; the germline J gene fills the gap. The gene calls are TRBV10-3 and TRBJ2-7; unclear D gene. V was pared by 6 bases and J by 4 bases, with 16 bases between. In germline, CDR1 is ENHRY, CDR2 SYGVKD. This CDR3 comprises 14 residues. CDR3 sequence reads: CAISVRAVSYEQYF. The DNA read from the CDR3 is TGTGCCATCAGCGTCCGCGCCGTCTCTTACGAG.

Concerning this clone itself: The sequenced fragment ends 3 residues before the CDR3 boundary, so the rest is inferred from the germline J gene. V and J are TRBV11-2 and TRBJ2-7; D possibly corresponds to TRBD1 (6 bases). This CDR3 spans 14 amino acids. V gave up 2 bases and J gave up 2 bases, with 10 bases separating them. CDR1 is SGHAT, CDR2 FQNNGV, per germline. The covered CDR3 bases are TGTGCCAGCAGCTTAAGGACAGTCCCCTACGAG. Encoded protein: CASSLRTVPYE. The CDR3 reads in full as CASSLRTVPYEQYF.

For this clone: The read falls 3 residues short of the CDR3 end, and the missing part is taken from the germline J gene. V is TRBV12-3 or TRBV12-4 and J is TRBJ2-3; 14 nucleotides align to TRBD2. This CDR3 contains 16 residues. The sequenced CDR3 bases are TGTGCCAGCAGTTTTGGACTAGCGGGGGGACCGGGGACG. Protein: CASSFGLAGGPGT. The entire CDR3 sequence reads CASSFGLAGGPGTQYF.

A remark on this clone: The observed sequence ends 3 residues before the CDR3 terminus, with the missing tail filled in from the germline J gene. J is TRBJ2-1 and V is TRBV20-1; 15 bases agree with TRBD2. This CDR3 is built from 19 residues. The ends lost 3 bases at V and 4 bases at J; junction bases unmatched: 13. Germline assignment: CDR1 DFQATT and CDR2 SNEGSKA (reference sequence). The CDR3 region is CSARGMGLAGGTGYNEQFF. The CDR3 bases that were read are TGCAGTGCTAGGGGGATGGGACTAGCGGGGGGCACGGGGTACAATGAG.

A note on this clone: The CDR3 goes on 3 residues after the read ends, and that part is filled in from the germline J gene. The V call is TRBV5-1, the J call TRBJ2-5; 13 nucleotides align to TRBD2. CDR1 is SGHRS, CDR2 YFSETQ, per germline. This CDR3 is built from 15 residues. The trim removed 4 bases at V and 4 bases at J, leaving 4 bases unmatched. The CDR3 reads CASSPGLAGAETQYF. CDR3 DNA, as far as it was read: TGCGCCAGCAGCCCCGGACTAGCGGGGGCAGAGACC.

About this clone: With the read ending 3 residues before the CDR3 end, the germline J gene is used to fill in that end. This sequence joins TRBV2 and TRBJ1-1; a possible D gene is TRBD1 (6 bases). The CDR3 runs 15 residues. V shed 4 bases and J shed 4 bases, with 16 bases lying between them. Germline V gives CDR1 SNHLY, CDR2 FYNNEI. CDR3 bases read: TGTGCCAGCAGTGGGGAGGGGGATAGGAGCACTGAA. It encodes CASSGEGDRSTE. The entire CDR3 protein is CASSGEGDRSTEAFF.

For this clone: The read ends 3 residues before the CDR3 terminus; that terminus is restored from the germline J gene. The genes are TRBV18 and TRBJ2-5, with D perhaps matching TRBD2 (5 bases). This CDR3 has 15 residues. Trimming cost V 6 bases and J 5 bases, with 19 bases left between them. Germline V gene data show CDR1 as KGHSH and CDR2 as LQKENI. The covered CDR3 bases are TGTGCCAGCTCCCCCACGCGGGCACCGCTGGAGACC. This encodes CASSPTRAPLET. The entire CDR3 sequence reads CASSPTRAPLETQYF.

With respect to this clone: The read comes to an end 3 residues before the CDR3 does, leaving the germline J gene to fill in the end. This rearrangement joins TRBV20-1 to TRBJ1-2; D is perhaps TRBD1 (6 bases). The CDR3 has 13 residues. Deletions cut 8 bases from V and 6 bases from J, with 19 bases between. The germline gives CDR1 DFQATT, CDR2 SNEGSKA (reference sequence). The CDR3 bases that were read are TGCAGTCGCAGAACAGGGAATCGGGATGGC. Translated, it gives CSRRTGNRDG. In full, the CDR3 reads CSRRTGNRDGYTF.